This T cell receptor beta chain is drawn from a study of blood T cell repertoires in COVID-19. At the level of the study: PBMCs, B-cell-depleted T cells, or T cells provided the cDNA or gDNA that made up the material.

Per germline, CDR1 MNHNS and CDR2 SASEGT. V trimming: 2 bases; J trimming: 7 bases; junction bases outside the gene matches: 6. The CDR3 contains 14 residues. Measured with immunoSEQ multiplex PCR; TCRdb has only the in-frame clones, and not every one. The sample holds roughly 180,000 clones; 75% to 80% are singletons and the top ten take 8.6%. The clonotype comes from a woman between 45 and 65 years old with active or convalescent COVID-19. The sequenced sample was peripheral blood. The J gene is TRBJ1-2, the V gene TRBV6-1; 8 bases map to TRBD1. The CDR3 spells CASSERGQGSGYTF. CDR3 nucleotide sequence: TGTGCCAGCAGTGAACGAGGACAGGGAAGTGGCTACACCTTC.